The 21 T cell receptor beta chains reported below all come from one sample, sequenced in a study of shared clonotypes between healthy human individuals. Profiled with immunoSEQ multiplex PCR; TCRdb holds only in-frame clones, not every one. The table shows roughly 1,100,000 clones, with roughly 75% occurring only once. Sequencing was carried out using memory CD4+ T cells sorted from blood. The subset denotes: CD45RA-negative fraction. Receptor source: a man younger than 30 in good health.

This sequence joins TRBV11-2 and TRBJ2-1, with TRBD2 as a possible D gene (5 bases). Trimming cost V 0 bases and J 7 bases, with 13 bases left between them. There are 15 residues in the CDR3. Germline V gives CDR1 SGHAT, CDR2 FQNNGV. The CDR3: CASSLDRGLWNEQFF. CDR3 bases: TGTGCCAGCAGCTTAGACCGAGGGTTGTGGAATGAGCAGTTCTTC.

The chain is built from TRBV7-2 and TRBJ2-5; TRBD2 agrees at 14 bases. The V gene's germline CDR1 is SGHTA and CDR2 FQGNSA. This CDR3 contains 16 residues. With V trimmed by 4 bases and J by 2 bases, 3 bases remained unmatched. This CDR3 reads CASSWTSGGWQETQYF. CDR3 DNA sequence: TGTGCCAGCAGCTGGACTAGCGGGGGGTGGCAAGAGACCCAGTACTTC.

The rearrangement links TRBV7-2 to TRBJ2-1; D unresolved. The germline gives CDR1 SGHTA, CDR2 FQGNSA. CDR3 size: 16 residues. Deletions cut 5 bases from V and 1 base from J, with 15 bases between. CDR3 sequence: CASSPRSWSSYNEQFF. CDR3 nucleotide sequence: TGTGCCAGCAGCCCCAGGAGCTGGTCGTCCTACAATGAGCAGTTCTTC.

The V gene is TRBV11-2, the J gene TRBJ1-3, with a weak D call TRBD1 (5 bases). Trimming cost V 5 bases and J 4 bases, with 18 bases left between them. The CDR3 totals 16 residues. From germline, CDR1 is SGHAT and CDR2 FQNNGV. The CDR3 DNA follows: TGTGCCAGCAGCCGTACCTCAGGGTCAGGGGGAAACACCATATATTTT. This sequence encodes CASSRTSGSGGNTIYF.

The sample holds one count of this clone. The chain combines TRBV7-2 with TRBJ1-5; the D is unclear. V shed 5 bases and J shed 6 bases, with 11 bases lying between them. Germline V gene lookup returns CDR1 SGHTA and CDR2 FQGNSA. The CDR3 loop spans 13 amino acids. The CDR3 is CASSARDGQPQHF. As DNA, the CDR3 is TGTGCCAGCAGCGCCCGGGATGGTCAGCCCCAGCATTTT.

The chain joins TRBV28 to TRBJ1-2; D possibly corresponds to TRBD1 (6 bases). The V end lost 2 bases, the J end lost 8 bases, and 15 bases lay between the germline ends. CDR3 size: 14 residues. CDR1 is MDHEN and CDR2 is SYDVKM in the germline V gene. For the CDR3, the DNA is TGTGCCAGCAGTTTAGCGGGGGGCCGGAGAGGCTACACCTTC. Translated: CASSLAGGRRGYTF.

This chain joins TRBV6-6 and TRBJ1-2, with 10 bases identical to TRBD1. The CDR3 is made up of 14 amino acids. Germline values: CDR1 MNHNY, CDR2 SVGAGI (reference sequence). V was clipped by 5 bases and J by 4 bases; unmatched bases: 4. The CDR3 sequence is CASSTGTGVYGYTF. CDR3 DNA sequence: TGTGCCAGCAGTACCGGGACAGGGGTCTATGGCTACACCTTC.

In this sample, this clone turned up a few times. The rearrangement links TRBV9 to TRBJ2-3; D not resolved. Trimming pared 5 bases from V and 0 bases from J, leaving 10 bases between. The CDR3 spans 14 residues. CDR1 and CDR2 (germline): SGDLS, YYNGEE. In DNA, the CDR3 is TGTGCCAGCAGATCAGACATAAGCACAGATACGCAGTATTTT. It codes for CASRSDISTDTQYF. The full variable domain, its missing parts supplied by reference TRBV9 and TRBJ2-3, is DSGVTQTPKHLITATGQRVTLRCSPRSGDLSVYWYQQSLDQGLQFLIQYYNGEERAKGNILERFSAQQFPDLHSELNLSSLELGDSALYFCASRSDISTDTQYFGPGTRLTVL.

J is TRBJ2-5 and V is TRBV4-1; D might be TRBD2 (7 bases). Trimming removed 5 bases at V and 5 bases at J, with 18 bases between. Germline lookup yields CDR1 MGHRA and CDR2 YSYEKL. The CDR3 is made up of 15 amino acids. The CDR3 spells CASSNRGEGRETQYF. CDR3 in DNA: TGCGCCAGCAGCAATAGGGGGGAGGGCCGGGAGACCCAGTACTTC.

This clone was found a few times. V gene TRBV7-9 combines with J gene TRBJ2-3; 7 bases agree with TRBD2. CDR1 is SEHNR and CDR2 is FQNEAQ in the germline V gene (reference sequence). This CDR3 has 18 residues. V was pared by 1 base and J by 5 bases, with 15 bases of the junction left unmatched. DNA of the CDR3: TGTGCCAGCAGCTTAGTGGCGGGAGTGTTTGATGCGGGAGATACGCAGTATTTT. This encodes CASSLVAGVFDAGDTQYF.

The chain joins TRBV7-2 to TRBJ2-3; unclear D gene. Germline-derived CDR1 and CDR2 are SGHTA and FQGNSA. V was pared by 2 bases and J by 2 bases, with 5 bases between. This CDR3 has 13 amino acids. The CDR3 loop reads CASSLMNTDTQYF. The CDR3 region has the DNA TGTGCCAGCAGCTTAATGAACACAGATACGCAGTATTTT.

This chain uses TRBV7-2 with TRBJ1-1; 10 nucleotides match TRBD1. This CDR3 is built from 13 residues. V lost 1 base and J lost 13; bases outside the gene matches: 6. Germline values: CDR1 SGHTA, CDR2 FQGNSA. CDR3 sequence reads: CASSLVVTGGVFF. The CDR3, as DNA: TGTGCCAGCAGCTTAGTGGTGACAGGGGGCGTTTTCTTT.

This clone has ten or more counts. The V and J genes are TRBV5-1 and TRBJ2-6; 7 bases map to TRBD2. Germline V gene data show CDR1 as SGHRS and CDR2 as YFSETQ. The J segment lost 2 bases and the V segment lost 4 bases, leaving 3 bases of the junction unmatched. The CDR3 runs 15 residues. DNA of the CDR3: TGCGCCAGCAGCGGGAGGGGAGCTGGGGCCAACGTCCTGACTTTC. Amino acids: CASSGRGAGANVLTF. Supplemented by reference TRBV5-1 and TRBJ2-6, the full variable domain reads KAGVTQTPRYLIKTRGQQVTLSCSPISGHRSVSWYQQTPGQGLQFLFEYFSETQRNKGNFPGRFSGRQFSNSRSEMNVSTLELGDSALYLCASSGRGAGANVLTFGAGSRLTVL.

The chain uses TRBV7-9 and TRBJ1-1, with a weak D call TRBD1 (5 bases). Germline-derived CDR1 and CDR2 are SEHNR and FQNEAQ (reference sequence). The CDR3 totals 14 residues. The V and J ends lost 3 bases and 1 base respectively, with 9 bases between them. In nucleotides, the CDR3 is TGTGCCAGCAGCTTGCCCGGACAGAACACTGAAGCTTTCTTT. Translated, it gives CASSLPGQNTEAFF.

J is TRBJ1-1 and V is TRBV7-2, with 8 bases that match TRBD1. V lost 3 bases to trimming and J lost 4 bases; unmatched junction nucleotides: 4. Germline CDR1 is SGHTA and CDR2 is FQGNSA. This CDR3 spans 14 amino acids. In DNA, the CDR3 is TGTGCCAGCAGCTTCAGGGGGCCCGGCACTGAAGCTTTCTTT. This gives the protein CASSFRGPGTEAFF.

Concerning this clone itself: This likely stems from a read error, as it lies one base from a far larger clone. V gene TRBV6-1 combines with J gene TRBJ1-1; 8 positions agree with TRBD1. CDR1 MNHNS and CDR2 SASEGT come from the germline V gene. The CDR3 is made up of 13 amino acids. The CDR3 DNA reads as TGTGCCTGCAGCCGACAGGGGTGGGCTGAAGCTTTCTTT. As protein: CACSRQGWAEAFF.

This chain links TRBV4-3 with TRBJ2-6; D possibly matches TRBD1 or TRBD2 (6 bases each). CDR1 and CDR2 from the germline V gene are LGHNA and YSLEER. The CDR3 consists of 18 residues. V was shortened by 0 bases and J by 0 bases, with 12 bases between the two germline ends. CDR3 sequence: CASSQEYGGLSGANVLTF. The CDR3 nucleotides are TGCGCCAGCAGCCAAGAGTACGGGGGCCTCTCTGGGGCCAACGTCCTGACTTTC.

The chain combines TRBV18 with TRBJ2-5, with D unclear. This CDR3 is 12 amino acids long. Germline V gene sequence: CDR1 KGHSH, CDR2 LQKENI. Deletions cut 6 bases from V and 0 bases from J, with 5 bases between. In DNA form, the CDR3 reads TGTGCCAGCTCCTCCTACCAAGAGACCCAGTACTTC. Protein product: CASSSYQETQYF.

This chain joins TRBV30 and TRBJ1-2; D gene unclear. The CDR3 extends over 11 amino acids. CDR1 and CDR2 (germline): GTSNPN, SVGIG (reference sequence). V shed 5 bases and J shed 4 bases, with 8 bases lying between them. The CDR3 DNA is TGTGCCTGGGGTCAGGCCTATGGCTACACCTTC. This encodes CAWGQAYGYTF.

This clone was counted a few times. The same CDR3 arises from other DNA sequences in this sample as well. The CDR3 coding sequence is TGCGCCAGCAGCTTGGCGGGGTTAGGGACTGAAGCTTTCTTT. Translated, it gives CASSLAGLGTEAFF. The chain recombines TRBV5-1 with TRBJ1-1; unclear D gene. In germline, CDR1 is SGHRS, CDR2 YFSETQ. V was cut by 0 bases and J by 5 bases, with 11 bases left in between. The CDR3 extends over 14 amino acids.

This clone was observed a few times. Additional DNA sequences in this sample encode the identical CDR3. The chain joins TRBV7-3 to TRBJ1-6; 7 nucleotides agree with TRBD1. V was clipped by 5 bases and J by 10 bases; unmatched bases: 5. The CDR3 covers 13 residues. Germline V gene lookup returns CDR1 SGHTA and CDR2 FQGTGA. This CDR3 reads CASSRDRDSPLHF. The CDR3 DNA is TGTGCCAGCAGCCGCGACAGGGACTCACCCCTCCACTTT.